This entry describes one T cell receptor (beta chain). This clonotype was detected ten times or more. Its antigen is still unknown. There are no base qualities to consult, and no much larger clone falls within one base. TCR beta CDR3 regions were amplified from RNA transcripts. The TCR CDR3 was subjected to a first round of RT-PCR using the HTBI primer set and the Qiagen OneStep RT-PCR kit. A second multiplex PCR round built the libraries, followed by size selection and purification. Sequencing of the libraries was done on an Illumina HiSeq2000 using paired-end 100 bp reads. In the source study's methods: Raw data were processed with SOAPnuke, discarding reads with adapters, uncalled bases, mean Phred below 15, or no exact constant-primer or identifier match. COPE v1.2.5 was used to merge high-quality paired reads, and clonotypes were defined as unique nucleotide sequences. MiTCR v1.1 was used to align the clonotypes against IMGT TRBV, TRBD and TRBJ reference segments. The analysis was restricted to V-J combinations with a frequency above 0.0001, which together covered about 99% of the repertoires. A TCS score was defined as the ratio between F50 (clonal expansion) and ExV (chaos), using BLOSUM62-based TCRdist between CDR3 peptides within each V-J. Welch's t-statistics and random forest reduced some 510 V-J features to about 12, which were used in a naive Bayes classifier (R e1071). In TCRdb, the public reads were trimmed at Q25 with fastp and aligned with MiXCR, with productive beta chains retained. Records with the same CDR3 protein are collapsed into one entry carrying the most frequent genes and DNA. These V and J calls rely on TCRdb rather than the paper's analysis. The sample contains 300,000 to 400,000 distinct CDR3 sequences, approximately 13% of them found a single time. Roughly 9.2% of the sample belongs to the ten largest clones.

Stable Graves' hyperthyroidism was defined as the absence of progression to ophthalmopathy over 18 months of follow-up. Hyperthyroidism patients were newly diagnosed, with disease duration under 2 months, and aged 18 to 65 years. Any patient with an uncontrolled infection, another autoimmune disease, pregnancy or lactation was excluded. Diagnoses were established on the basis of clinical symptoms, serum thyroxine and TRAb, thyroid ultrasound, and orbital computed tomography. PBMCs were isolated from more than 8 ml of fresh peripheral blood by Ficoll-Paque density gradient centrifugation. Total RNA was extracted using Trizol reagent, and RNA quality was assessed on an Agilent 2100 Bioanalyzer. This sample was taken from a study of T cells in Graves' hyperthyroidism and ophthalmopathy (dated by TCRdb to about 2019). With respect to the entire study: Peripheral blood samples were taken at initial diagnosis, before any treatment was given. For training and testing, the roughly 97 patients in the discovery cohort were randomly divided in a 7:3 ratio. Once sampling was done, hyperthyroidism patients were given methimazole at a starting dose of 30 mg daily, whereas ophthalmopathy patients were given high-dose intravenous methylprednisolone. In six Graves' hyperthyroidism patients, the study also compared T-cell repertoires from thyroid tissue with T-cell repertoires from blood. Prospective prediction of ophthalmopathy was tested in an independent validation cohort consisting of fewer than 20 hyperthyroidism patients and around 16 patients who later progressed to ophthalmopathy. TCR Vbeta CDR3 sequencing of 130 to 150 peripheral blood samples (more than 40 ophthalmopathy, approximately 80 hyperthyroidism and 17 progressor patients) is reported in the paper. To identify TCR V-J signatures that set the groups apart, the researchers used a discovery cohort of more than 95 patients, made up of 40 to 45 with Graves' ophthalmopathy and 57 with stable Graves' hyperthyroidism.

Trimming takes 7 bases from V and 6 bases from J, and the germline ends sit 22 bases apart. CDR1 and CDR2 are read off the germline V gene (reference sequence) as LNHDA and SQIVND. Its CDR3 holds 16 amino acids, cysteine through phenylalanine. This entry keeps only the CDR3 DNA: 48 bases, framed from base 1. The investigation overall reported the following: Ophthalmopathy was separated from stable hyperthyroidism by a 13 V-J signature model, with approximately 90% sensitivity and just over 81% specificity obtained in cross-validation and 80%/75% obtained in testing. No statistical method was used to set the sample size in advance, and investigators knew the group allocation. Blood samples also contained most of the expanded thyroid clonotypes (frequency above 0.001), which suggests that blood repertoires may reflect thyroid immune responses. In validation, the model predicted progression to ophthalmopathy with 55% to 71% sensitivity and roughly 72% specificity, a median of around six months before onset.

This sequence was found in a young woman with Graves' hyperthyroidism. The sample was blood. The chain employs TRBV19 and TRBJ2-1, with TRBD2 as a weak D call on 6 bases. The nucleotide sequence is TGTGCCAGTAAGAGACTTTTGGGTAGCGGATCCAATGAGCAGTTCTTC. Translated, this gives CASKRLLGSGSNEQFF. With the rest looked up from the reference TRBV19 and TRBJ2-1 genes rather than sequenced, the full variable domain is DGGITQSPKYLFRKEGQNVTLSCEQNLNHDAMYWYRQDPGQGLRLIYYSQIVNDFQKGDIAEGYSVSREKKESFPLTVTSAQKNPTAFYLCASKRLLGSGSNEQFFGPGTRLTVL.